This T cell receptor (beta chain) emerged from a study of blood T cell repertoires in COVID-19. Study-wide background: The analysed material was cDNA or gDNA that came from T cells, B-cell-depleted T cells, or PBMCs.

The CDR3 length is 14 residues. The V end was cut by 0 bases, the J end by 7 bases, with 13 bases between. CDR1 is GTSNPN and CDR2 is SVGIG in the germline V gene (reference sequence). Some clones are missing from TCRdb's copy, which holds only in-frame ones; the method was immunoSEQ multiplex PCR. In the table there are 200,000 or so clones, almost 80% of which are singletons. On this clone: Other DNA sequences from this sample encode an identical CDR3 as well.

The chain combines TRBV30 with TRBJ1-3, with D possibly being TRBD1 (5 bases). The specimen was peripheral blood. The receptor's source is a man in his sixties with active or convalescent COVID-19. The CDR3 sequence is CAWSVGQGGNTIYF. The CDR3 nucleotides are TGTGCCTGGAGTGTTGGTCAGGGCGGCAACACCATATATTTT.